One and the same sample provided the 32 T cell receptor beta chains below, sequenced in a study of blood T cell repertoires in COVID-19. Method: immunoSEQ multiplex PCR; TCRdb's copy keeps in-frame clones and lacks some. The sample carries approximately 260,000 clones, around 84% recorded once. The material sequenced was PBMCs or T cells enriched from blood (not recorded which). The receptors shown here come from a man between 25 and 39 years old with acute COVID-19.

The chain has TRBV7-8 and TRBJ1-3; 9 bases are shared with TRBD1. Germline CDR1 is SGHVS and CDR2 is FQNEAQ. The CDR3 runs 15 residues. The ends lost 5 bases at V and 0 bases at J; junction bases unmatched: 2. In DNA, the CDR3 is TGTGCCAGCAGCGGGGACAGGGCCTCTGGAAACACCATATATTTT. Translating it yields CASSGDRASGNTIYF.

V is TRBV18 and J is TRBJ2-6; 7 nucleotides line up with TRBD1. The CDR3 is made up of 17 amino acids. Germline V lookup: CDR1 KGHSH, CDR2 LQKENI. V was pared by 5 bases and J by 4 bases, with 11 bases of the junction left unmatched. This CDR3 reads CASSSTTGKTGANVLTF. The CDR3 nucleotides are TGTGCCAGCTCATCAACGACAGGGAAGACGGGGGCCAACGTCCTGACTTTC. The full variable domain, rest sourced from reference TRBV18 and TRBJ2-6, is NAGVMQNPRHLVRRRGQEARLRCSPMKGHSHVYWYRQLPEEGLKFMVYLQKENIIDESGMPKERFSAEFPKEGPSILRIQQVVRGDSAAYFCASSSTTGKTGANVLTFGAGSRLTVL.

The CDR3 bases are TGTGCCAGCAGCGACAGTCTGTATGGCTACACCTTC. Translating it yields CASSDSLYGYTF. This chain links TRBV2 with TRBJ1-2, with D possibly matching TRBD1 (5 bases). The germline gives CDR1 SNHLY, CDR2 FYNNEI. V was trimmed by 6 bases and J by 5 bases, leaving 10 bases between them. CDR3 size: 12 residues. Full variable domain (missing parts from reference TRBV2 and TRBJ1-2): EPEVTQTPSHQVTQMGQEVILRCVPISNHLYFYWYRQILGQKVEFLVSFYNNEISEKSEIFDDQFSVERPDGSNFTLKIRSTKLEDSAMYFCASSDSLYGYTFGSGTRLTVV.

This chain uses TRBV4-1 with TRBJ1-4, with 8 positions matching TRBD1. The germline gives CDR1 MGHRA, CDR2 YSYEKL. Trimming cost V 2 bases and J 7 bases; bases outside gene matches: 9. The CDR3 sequence is 16 residues long. This chain's CDR3 is CASSQTPGQAPEKLFF. The CDR3 DNA sequence: TGCGCCAGCAGCCAAACTCCGGGACAGGCGCCTGAAAAACTGTTTTTT.

The gene calls are TRBV20-1 and TRBJ1-2; D gene ambiguous. This CDR3 region has 10 residues. Trimming left V 6 bases short and J 6 bases short, with 8 bases between. The germline V gene encodes CDR1 DFQATT and CDR2 SNEGSKA (reference sequence). The DNA of the CDR3 is TGCAGTGCCCTGAGGGATGGCTACACCTTC. Translation gives CSALRDGYTF.

The CDR3 loop reads CASSSVAGGLHEQFF. DNA of the CDR3: TGTGCCAGCAGTTCCGTAGCGGGAGGGTTGCATGAGCAGTTCTTC. This chain uses TRBV28 with TRBJ2-1; 11 bases match TRBD2. The trim removed 4 bases at V and 8 bases at J, leaving 7 bases unmatched. Germline assignment: CDR1 MDHEN and CDR2 SYDVKM. The CDR3 has 15 residues.

The chain employs TRBV9 and TRBJ2-3; the match to TRBD2 covers 7 bases. The germline CDR1 and CDR2 sequences are SGDLS and YYNGEE. The CDR3 has 15 amino acids. Losses at the gene ends were 3 bases for V and 2 bases for J; bases not matched to a gene: 6. The CDR3 coding sequence is TGTGCCAGCAGCGGAAGCGGGACGATCACAGATACGCAGTATTTT. This codes for CASSGSGTITDTQYF.

The CDR3 sequence: CASSLGGIYEQYV. The CDR3 DNA reads as TGTGCCAGCAGTTTAGGGGGCATCTACGAGCAGTACGTC. The V call is TRBV12-3 or TRBV12-4, the J call TRBJ2-7, with D maybe TRBD1 (5 bases). This CDR3 has 13 residues. Trimming shortened V by 1 base and J by 3 bases, and 7 bases separated the two germline ends.

The chain carries TRBV27 and TRBJ2-1; 13 nucleotides line up with TRBD2. Germline V gene data show CDR1 as MNHEY and CDR2 as SMNVEV (reference sequence). The CDR3 loop spans 15 amino acids. The V gene end was trimmed by 6 bases and the J gene end by 7 bases; junction bases not matched to a gene: 6. The CDR3, as DNA: TGTGCCAGCAGCCTGACTAGCGGGGGGATGAATGAGCAGTTCTTC. Amino acid sequence: CASSLTSGGMNEQFF.

This chain uses TRBV19 with TRBJ1-5; 10 nucleotides line up with TRBD1. Trimming at V came to 7 bases and at J to 8 bases, leaving 5 bases not matched to a gene. CDR1 and CDR2 (germline): LNHDA, SQIVND (reference sequence). The CDR3 is 13 residues long. CDR3 sequence: CASTTGGIKPQHF. CDR3 sequence (DNA): TGTGCCAGTACGACAGGGGGCATCAAGCCCCAGCATTTT. Supplemented by reference TRBV19 and TRBJ1-5, the full variable domain reads DGGITQSPKYLFRKEGQNVTLSCEQNLNHDAMYWYRQDPGQGLRLIYYSQIVNDFQKGDIAEGYSVSREKKESFPLTVTSAQKNPTAFYLCASTTGGIKPQHFGDGTRLSIL.

Comments on this clone: A junction end diverges from the germline sequence, so it may reflect a read error. The rearrangement uses TRBV5-1 and TRBJ2-2; D may be TRBD1 (6 bases). CDR1 and CDR2 (germline): SGHRS, YFSETQ. The CDR3 extends over 15 amino acids. CDR3 sequence (DNA): TGTGCCAGCAGCCTGGGGCACAGGGTTACCGGGGAGCTGTTTTTT. Translation gives CASSLGHRVTGELFF. The whole variable domain, filled in from reference TRBV5-1 and TRBJ2-2, reads KAGVTQTPRYLIKTRGQQVTLSCSPISGHRSVSWYQQTPGQGLQFLFEYFSETQRNKGNFPGRFSGRQFSNSRSEMNVSTLELGDSALYLCASSLGHRVTGELFFGEGSRLTVL.

The chain uses TRBV19 and TRBJ2-3; 8 nucleotides match TRBD2. This CDR3 comprises 16 residues. After removal of 4 bases from V and 4 bases from J, the junction contained 10 bases not matched to a gene. CDR1 and CDR2 (germline): LNHDA, SQIVND (reference sequence). In DNA form, the CDR3 reads TGTGCCAGTAGTAGCTATAGCGGGATTTCCCCAGATACGCAGTATTTT. Protein product: CASSSYSGISPDTQYF.

The V call is TRBV11-3, the J call TRBJ2-5; 7 bases map to TRBD1. This CDR3 is 17 amino acids long. Germline loops: CDR1 SGHNT, CDR2 YENEEA. The J segment lost 4 bases and the V segment lost 6 bases, leaving 17 bases of the junction unmatched. Here the CDR3 DNA reads TGTGCCAGCAGGGAAGCCGGGACAGTCTACGGCGGAGAGACCCAGTACTTC. Its protein is CASREAGTVYGGETQYF. Filled out from reference TRBV11-3 and TRBJ2-5, the complete variable domain reads EAGVVQSPRYKIIEKKQPVAFWCNPISGHNTLYWYLQNLGQGPELLIRYENEEAVDDSQLPKDRFSAERLKGVDSTLKIQPAELGDSAVYLCASREAGTVYGGETQYFGPGTRLLVL.

This clone was counted a single time. V is TRBV18 and J is TRBJ1-5; 8 nucleotides align to TRBD1. Germline CDR1 and CDR2: KGHSH and LQKENI. This CDR3 spans 16 amino acids. V lost 3 bases, J lost 3 bases, and 7 bases stayed unmatched. Here the CDR3 DNA reads TGTGCCAGCTCACCGGTACCGGGACAGGCCAATCAGCCCCAGCATTTT. The encoded protein is CASSPVPGQANQPQHF.

A remark on this clone: The junction and the germline gene differ at one end; a read error may be behind it. V is TRBV5-1 and J is TRBJ1-4; a possible D gene is TRBD1 (6 bases). CDR1 and CDR2 (germline): SGHRS, YFSETQ. CDR3 length equals 14 residues. CDR3 in amino acids: CASSRGQTGEKLFF. CDR3 DNA sequence: TGTGCCAGCAGCAGGGGCCAAACCGGAGAAAAACTGTTTTTT.

This clone was found a few times. The CDR3, as DNA: TGTGCCATCAGTGAGTCCCAGCGGGGCCTGACCGGGGAGCTGTTTTTT. It specifies CAISESQRGLTGELFF. This chain connects TRBV10-3 to TRBJ2-2; 7 bases match TRBD2. Trimming took 0 bases from V and 5 from J; bases not matched to a gene: 6. The CDR3 is made up of 16 amino acids. CDR1 is ENHRY and CDR2 is SYGVKD in the germline V gene.

This sequence joins TRBV10-3 and TRBJ1-1, with D unclear. CDR3 length equals 13 residues. Germline CDR1 ENHRY, CDR2 SYGVKD. V was trimmed by 6 bases and J by 0 bases, leaving 8 bases between them. The CDR3 DNA reads as TGTGCCATCAGCCCCGAGATGAACACTGAAGCTTTCTTT. This encodes CAISPEMNTEAFF.

CDR3 sequence reads: CASSLRQGATEAFF. DNA for the CDR3: TGTGCCAGCAGCCTCAGACAGGGGGCCACTGAAGCTTTCTTT. This rearrangement joins TRBV3-1 (or the pseudogene TRBV3-2) to TRBJ1-1, with 10 bases matching TRBD1. CDR1 and CDR2 from the germline V gene are LGHDT and YNNKEL (reference sequence). The CDR3 is made up of 14 amino acids. Trimming cost V 4 bases and J 4 bases; bases outside gene matches: 3.

This chain links TRBV15 with TRBJ2-2, with a weak D call TRBD2 (6 bases). The CDR3 spans 14 residues. The V end lost 0 bases, the J end lost 9 bases, and 11 bases lay between the germline ends. CDR1 and CDR2 (germline): LNHNV, YYDKDF (reference sequence). The CDR3, as DNA: TGTGCCACCAGCAGAGATCCGGGACTCAGGGAGCTGTTTTTT. Translating gives CATSRDPGLRELFF. Full variable domain (missing parts from reference TRBV15 and TRBJ2-2): DAMVIQNPRYQVTQFGKPVTLSCSQTLNHNVMYWYQQKSSQAPKLLFHYYDKDFNNEADTPDNFQSRRPNTSFCFLDIRSPGLGDTAMYLCATSRDPGLRELFFGEGSRLTVL.

V and J are TRBV4-1 and TRBJ2-5, with 12 bases aligning to TRBD2. CDR3 length equals 17 residues. Trimming took 2 bases from V and 1 from J; bases not matched to a gene: 5. Germline-derived CDR1 and CDR2 are MGHRA and YSYEKL. CDR3 sequence: CASSQIGLAGTQETQYF. For the CDR3, the DNA is TGCGCCAGCAGCCAAATTGGACTAGCGGGGACCCAAGAGACCCAGTACTTC.

This sequence joins TRBV9 and TRBJ2-5; perhaps TRBD1 as D (6 bases). The CDR3 sequence is 14 residues long. Trimming took off 4 bases at V and 4 bases at J, with 14 bases between the two ends. Looked up from germline, CDR1 is SGDLS and CDR2 is YYNGEE. The CDR3 nucleotides are TGTGCCAGCAGCCCACGACAGGCGCCAGAGACCCAGTACTTC. Protein sequence: CASSPRQAPETQYF.

The chain recombines TRBV6-1 with TRBJ1-1; D ambiguous. The V gene lost 1 base and the J gene lost 11 bases, with 11 bases spanning the gap. The CDR3 covers 12 residues. The germline gives CDR1 MNHNS, CDR2 SASEGT. The DNA of the CDR3 is TGTGCCAGCAGTGAAGGGAACAGTCGGGCTTTCTTT. Protein sequence: CASSEGNSRAFF.

The CDR3 protein is CAIGGQGGNSPLHF. The CDR3 bases are TGTGCCATCGGGGGACAGGGAGGAAATTCACCCCTCCACTTT. The J gene is TRBJ1-6, the V gene TRBV10-3; TRBD1 matches at 9 bases. The CDR3 consists of 14 residues. The V gene end was trimmed by 8 bases and the J gene end by 7 bases; junction bases not matched to a gene: 6. The germline gives CDR1 ENHRY, CDR2 SYGVKD.

The sample holds a few counts of this clone. The rearrangement links TRBV29-1 to TRBJ1-1; TRBD1 is a possible D gene (5 bases). The germline gives CDR1 SQVTM, CDR2 ANQGSEA. The CDR3 runs to 12 residues. V was clipped by 3 bases and J by 4 bases, with 9 bases between them. The CDR3 nucleotides are TGCAGCGTTGACAGGGATGGCACTGAAGCTTTCTTT. This gives the protein CSVDRDGTEAFF.

The CDR3 sequence: CASSPSTGGLGYGYTF. The CDR3 region has the DNA TGTGCCAGCAGCCCGTCGACAGGGGGCCTCGGCTATGGCTACACCTTC. The rearrangement links TRBV7-8 to TRBJ1-2; 10 bases are shared with TRBD1. The CDR3 loop spans 16 amino acids. Germline trimming cut 5 bases from V and 4 bases from J; bases unmatched to any gene: 10. CDR1 is SGHVS and CDR2 is FQNEAQ in the germline V gene. Based on the CDR3 plus reference TRBV7-8 and TRBJ1-2, the full variable domain is GAGVSQSPRYKVAKRGQDVALRCDPISGHVSLFWYQQALGQGPEFLTYFQNEAQLDKSGLPSDRFFAERPEGSVSTLKIQRTQQEDSAVYLCASSPSTGGLGYGYTFGSGTRLTVV.

In this sample, this clone turned up a few times. The rearrangement uses TRBV27 and TRBJ1-2, with TRBD1 matching 10 bases. The germline V gene has CDR1 MNHEY and CDR2 SMNVEV (reference sequence). The CDR3 runs to 16 residues. J was trimmed by 2 bases and V by 3 bases; bases with no gene match: 6. CDR3 DNA sequence: TGTGCCAGCAGTTTCGGGACAGGGGACAAGAACTATGGCTACACCTTC. Its protein product is CASSFGTGDKNYGYTF.

CDR3 region: CASSLGLGYSYEQYV. As DNA, the CDR3 is TGTGCCAGCAGCTTGGGCCTGGGCTACTCCTACGAGCAGTACGTC. This chain uses TRBV5-5 with TRBJ2-7; D gene uncertain. The CDR3 runs 15 residues. Germline values: CDR1 SGHKS, CDR2 YYEKEE (reference sequence). V was shortened by 0 bases and J by 0 bases, with 10 bases between the two germline ends.

This clone came up once. The rearrangement uses TRBV9 and TRBJ2-2; 9 nucleotides agree with TRBD2. Trimming cost V 0 bases and J 1 base; bases outside gene matches: 4. The CDR3 covers 17 residues. Per the germline V gene, CDR1 is SGDLS and CDR2 is YYNGEE. DNA of the CDR3: TGTGCCAGCAGCGTAGTTAGCGGGGGCAAGAACACCGGGGAGCTGTTTTTT. Translation gives CASSVVSGGKNTGELFF.

The chain uses TRBV5-1 and TRBJ2-1; tentatively, D is TRBD2 (6 bases). The CDR3 runs 14 residues. Per germline, CDR1 SGHRS and CDR2 YFSETQ. The V gene lost 7 bases and the J gene lost 5 bases, with 16 bases spanning the gap. Written as DNA, the CDR3 is TGCGCCAGCGGGAGGTCAGGGACCAACAATGAGCAGTTCTTC. Amino acids: CASGRSGTNNEQFF.

The chain recombines TRBV19 with TRBJ1-4; D gene ambiguous. This CDR3 contains 14 residues. The V end was cut by 3 bases, the J end by 3 bases, with 8 bases between. In germline, CDR1 is LNHDA, CDR2 SQIVND (reference sequence). The CDR3 DNA is TGTGCCAGTAGTATTGCAGGTTCTAATGAAAAACTGTTTTTT. This codes for CASSIAGSNEKLFF.

A word on this clone: The germline gene is not matched at one end of the junction; a read error may be the cause. The gene calls are TRBV5-1 and TRBJ2-1, with TRBD2 as a possible D gene (7 bases). The CDR3 consists of 16 residues. Germline CDR1 and CDR2: SGHRS and YFSETQ. CDR3 amino acids: CASTRGTTKIYNEQFF. CDR3 nucleotide sequence: TGTGCCAGCACTAGGGGGACTACAAAAATCTACAATGAGCAGTTCTTC.

The chain couples TRBV7-8 to TRBJ2-3; TRBD1 might be the D (6 bases). The CDR3 consists of 17 residues. Germline lookup yields CDR1 SGHVS and CDR2 FQNEAQ. Between the trimmed V and J ends, which lost 4 bases and 3 bases, there was a span of 20 bases. CDR3 coding DNA: TGTGCCAGCAGCTCCCTAAAACAGGGAGTTCGGACAGATACGCAGTATTTT. Protein product: CASSSLKQGVRTDTQYF.